This T cell receptor (beta chain) was observed in a study of CD8+CD57+ T cells in acquired aplastic anemia. Across the study: Sorted CD4+ and CD8+ cells gave an average of approximately 3.1 ug of DNA. General study points: Comparison of patients with controls identified some 29 shared CD8+ CDR3 sequences.

About this clonotype itself: Its matching antigen is unknown. The germline gene is not matched at one end of the junction; a read error may be the cause.

CDR3 length: 15 residues. Per the germline V gene, CDR1 is SGHVS and CDR2 is FQNEAQ. Investigators profiled TCR beta VDJ and CDR3 from genomic DNA template. TCRdb reprocessed the reads with MiXCR, giving one entry per CDR3 protein. This table has more than 250,000 distinct CDR3 sequences, 82% appearing once. Patients picked for sequencing had shown CD8+CD57+ cell expansion detected by flow cytometry. Severe acquired aplastic anemia affected all patients. Sequences were obtained from sorted CD4+, CD8+, or CD8+CD57+ T cells (not recorded which) from PBMCs. This chain uses TRBV7-8 with TRBJ1-1, with unresolved D. The receptor was derived from a human donor with aplastic anemia. For the CDR3, the DNA is TGTGCCGGCAGCTTAGCGGTAGGAGCGAACACTGAAGCTTTCTTT. Protein: CAGSLAVGANTEAFF.